The T cell receptor beta chain described here comes from a study of T cell changes during pregnancy in multiple sclerosis. Per germline, CDR1 MRHNA and CDR2 SNTAGT. V lost 9 bases and J lost 5; bases outside the gene matches: 10. This CDR3 region has 15 residues. Repertoires were generated with immunoSEQ multiplex PCR, while TCRdb's copy carries only in-frame clones and drops some. The sample shows 65,000 to 90,000 clones, roughly 91% of them seen only once. The rearrangement uses TRBV6-4 and TRBJ2-1; 10 bases map to TRBD2. The clonotype originates from a female donor with multiple sclerosis, enrolled in a pregnancy study. The material sequenced was CD4+ T cells from peripheral blood mononuclear cells, taken after pregnancy. CDR3 amino acids: CARDRAGGPHNEQFF. CDR3 bases: TGTGCCAGAGATAGAGCGGGGGGGCCCCACAATGAGCAGTTCTTC.